Below, 8 T cell receptor beta chains from the same sample are listed, as sequenced in a study of control samples from healthy donors and cancer patients. Assay used: immunoSEQ multiplex PCR; TCRdb lists only in-frame clones, some missing. This table has approximately 97,000 clones, around four fifths appearing once. Sequencing input: blood. These receptors originate from a man younger than 45 in good health.

As regards this clone: The sample has other DNA sequences that encode this CDR3 too. CDR3 loop: CSVDGGARETQYF. CDR3 bases: TGCAGCGTTGACGGGGGGGCCCGGGAGACCCAGTACTTC. This sequence joins TRBV29-1 and TRBJ2-5, with 8 positions matching TRBD2. The germline V gene has CDR1 SQVTM and CDR2 ANQGSEA. The CDR3 has 13 residues. The V and J ends lost 3 bases and 5 bases, in that order; junction bases with no gene match: 5.

This sequence joins TRBV7-3 and TRBJ2-2; D is unclear. V was trimmed by 0 bases and J by 6 bases, leaving 14 bases between them. The CDR3 contains 16 residues. Germline-derived CDR1 and CDR2 are SGHTA and FQGTGA. The CDR3 sequence is CASSLTKMGFAGELFF. Written as DNA, the CDR3 is TGTGCCAGCAGCTTAACCAAAATGGGGTTCGCCGGGGAGCTGTTTTTT.

The chain combines TRBV30 with TRBJ1-1; D possibly corresponds to TRBD1 (6 bases). The germline CDR1 and CDR2 sequences are GTSNPN and SVGIG (reference sequence). V was cut by 4 bases and J by 1 base, with 13 bases left in between. CDR3 length equals 14 residues. DNA of the CDR3: TGTGCCTGGAAGCGACCGGGACAGAACACTGAAGCTTTCTTT. This codes for CAWKRPGQNTEAFF.

This chain connects TRBV10-3 to TRBJ1-1; D not certain. The ends were cut back, 7 bases at V and 5 bases at J, with 11 bases in the middle. Germline lookup yields CDR1 ENHRY and CDR2 SYGVKD. The length of the CDR3 is 12 residues. CDR3: CAIKAETTEAFF. The CDR3 DNA follows: TGTGCCATCAAGGCCGAGACTACTGAAGCTTTCTTT.

This clone has only a few counts. J is TRBJ1-1 and V is TRBV30, with D uncertain. This CDR3 contains 13 residues. Deletions cut 4 bases from V and 1 base from J, with 10 bases between. Germline CDR1 is GTSNPN and CDR2 is SVGIG (reference sequence). The CDR3 spells CAWTPWGNTEAFF. In nucleotides, the CDR3 is TGTGCCTGGACGCCTTGGGGGAACACTGAAGCTTTCTTT.

The chain employs TRBV7-9 and TRBJ1-2, with TRBD1 as a possible D gene (6 bases). V was clipped by 2 bases and J by 4 bases, with 11 bases between them. Looked up from germline, CDR1 is SEHNR and CDR2 is FQNEAQ (reference sequence). There are 14 residues in the CDR3. CDR3 nucleotides: TGTGCCAGCAGCTTACCGGGACAACTCTATGGCTACACCTTC. Its protein product is CASSLPGQLYGYTF.

The chain has TRBV4-1 and TRBJ1-1, with TRBD1 identical over 7 bases. Germline lookup yields CDR1 MGHRA and CDR2 YSYEKL. The V and J ends lost 2 bases and 1 base, in that order; junction bases with no gene match: 4. This CDR3 spans 15 amino acids. The DNA for the CDR3 is TGCGCCAGCAGCCAACCGACAGGGAAGAACACTGAAGCTTTCTTT. Its protein product is CASSQPTGKNTEAFF.

V is TRBV18 and J is TRBJ2-7; D not resolved. Germline CDR1 is KGHSH and CDR2 is LQKENI. V was pared by 3 bases and J by 4 bases, with 19 bases between. The length of the CDR3 is 16 residues. CDR3 residues: CASSPTLPSRLYEQYF. The CDR3 bases are TGTGCCAGCTCACCCACCTTACCGTCGCGCCTTTACGAGCAGTACTTC.